This T cell receptor beta chain was recovered during a study of blood T cell repertoires in COVID-19. In Cohort 3, a recovered donor had either two negative PCRs, clearance, or symptom resolution. CDR1 is MNHEY and CDR2 is SMNVEV in the germline V gene (reference sequence). This CDR3 contains 15 residues. V dropped 5 bases and J dropped 2; count of bases not matched to a gene: 6. Assay used: immunoSEQ multiplex PCR; TCRdb lists only in-frame clones, some missing. This sample has 350,000 to 450,000 clones, with roughly four fifths found just once. Material: PBMCs or T cells enriched from blood (not recorded which). The TCR was taken from a woman aged 45-60 years who had recovered from COVID-19. The rearrangement uses TRBV27 and TRBJ1-1; TRBD1 matches at 9 bases. The CDR3 sequence: CASSPGTGKNTEAFF. The CDR3 DNA reads as TGTGCCAGCAGTCCAGGGACAGGGAAAAACACTGAAGCTTTCTTT.